A selection of T cell receptor beta chains follows, all from one sample in a study of beta chain features in type 1 diabetes. Here immunoSEQ multiplex PCR was the method, and the copy in TCRdb shows in-frame clones only, minus some. In the table there are about 740,000 clones, around an eighth of which are singletons. The sample comprised naive CD4+ T cells from blood. These receptors came from a young man with type 1 diabetes. CDR3s include the opening cysteine and the closing phenylalanine or tryptophan. The order of the fields is D gene, J gene, clone size, CDR3 length, V gene, CDR3 protein, CDR3 DNA. D genes are given only for firm matches. A row's size may be missing; if present it is once, few, many or a size class.

>NA|TRBJ1-1|NA|12|TRBV30
CAWSVSLIEAFF
TGTGCCTGGAGTGTATCTCTCATTGAGGCTTTCTTT
>TRBD1|TRBJ2-5|NA|15|TRBV10-3
CAISPRTGQEETQYF
TGTGCCATCAGTCCACGGACAGGCCAAGAAGAGACCCAGTACTTC
>NA|TRBJ1-1|NA|13|TRBV18
CASSPGTDTEAFF
TGTGCCAGCTCACCTGGGACGGACACTGAAGCTTTCTTT
>TRBD1|TRBJ2-2|few|15|TRBV5-1
CASRPGTEDTGELFF
TGCGCCAGCAGGCCCGGGACAGAAGACACCGGGGAGCTGTTTTTT
>NA|TRBJ2-4|NA|19|TRBV30
CAWSVRSGTGNIAKNIQYF
TGTGCCTGGAGTGTAAGGTCGGGGACGGGAAATATAGCCAAAAACATTCAGTACTTC
>TRBD1|TRBJ2-3|NA|16|TRBV30
CAWSVPQGAGTDTQYF
TGTGCCTGGAGTGTCCCACAGGGGGCAGGCACAGATACGCAGTATTTT
>NA|TRBJ1-5|NA|15|TRBV28
CASTVSRGTGQPQHF
TGTGCCAGCACCGTATCTAGGGGTACCGGTCAGCCCCAGCATTTT
>NA|TRBJ1-1|few|13|TRBV6-6
CATGGRPNTEAFF
TGTGCCACCGGCGGCCGACCGAACACTGAAGCTTTCTTT
>TRBD1|TRBJ1-1|NA|16|TRBV9
CASSAGTGPLNTEAFF
TGTGCCAGCAGCGCCGGGACAGGCCCTCTGAACACTGAAGCTTTCTTT
>TRBD1|TRBJ1-2|few|14|TRBV2
CASSETQGAGGYTF
TGTGCCAGCAGTGAGACACAGGGGGCAGGAGGCTACACCTTC
>NA|TRBJ1-5|NA|14|TRBV7-9
CASSSRYSNQPQHF
TGTGCCAGCAGCTCCAGGTATAGCAATCAGCCCCAGCATTTT
>TRBD1|TRBJ2-5|NA|16|TRBV7-8
CASSGGQGAFLETQYF
TGTGCCAGCAGCGGAGGACAGGGGGCATTCTTAGAGACCCAGTACTTC
>NA|TRBJ2-7|few|13|TRBV10-2
CASSGRPDYEQYF
TGCGCCAGCAGTGGAAGGCCGGACTACGAGCAGTACTTC
>NA|TRBJ1-6|few|12|TRBV6-5
CASRDSGSPLHF
TGTGCCAGCAGGGACAGTGGCTCACCCCTCCACTTT
>TRBD2|TRBJ2-3|NA|18|TRBV27
CASSLFNPRGGSTDTQYF
TGTGCCAGCAGTTTATTTAACCCCCGGGGGGGCAGCACAGATACGCAGTATTTT
>NA|TRBJ2-1|few|11|TRBV6-5
CASSDNQEQFF
TGTGCCAGCAGTGATAATCAAGAGCAGTTCTTC
>TRBD1|TRBJ2-5|NA|14|TRBV7-9
CASSPDRVGETQYF
TGTGCCAGCAGCCCAGACAGGGTGGGCGAGACCCAGTACTTC
>TRBD1|TRBJ2-7|few|15|TRBV28
CASRLDRRSSYEQYF
TGTGCCAGCAGGTTGGACAGGCGAAGCTCCTACGAGCAGTACTTC
>NA|TRBJ1-2|NA|12|TRBV29-1
CSVEGQGGGYTF
TGCAGCGTTGAGGGCCAGGGAGGAGGCTACACCTTC
>NA|TRBJ1-4|NA|14|TRBV5-1
CASSSLDGHEKLFF
TGCGCCAGCAGCTCCCTGGACGGTCATGAAAAACTGTTTTTT
>NA|TRBJ1-2|NA|15|TRBV7-3
CASSREGQANYGYTF
TGTGCCAGCAGCAGAGAGGGTCAAGCTAACTATGGCTACACCTTC
>NA|TRBJ2-5|NA|15|TRBV7-9
CASSLDGQGRETQYF
TGTGCCAGCAGCTTAGACGGTCAGGGGAGGGAGACCCAGTACTTC